This T cell receptor (beta chain) was identified in a study of OX40 agonist ivuxolimab in advanced cancers. About the investigation overall: Ivuxolimab was an agonistic, fully human IgG2 monoclonal antibody directed against OX40 (CD134), a costimulatory receptor. Intravenous ivuxolimab was administered to patients every 2 weeks at six dose levels: 0.01, 0.1, 0.3, 1.5, 3 and 10 mg/kg. Among the roughly 50 dose-escalation patients, about 20 had hepatocellular carcinoma, roughly 15 melanoma, 9 renal cell carcinoma and 9 head and neck cancer. In the dose-escalation cohort, approximately 80% of patients were male, and the mean age was around 60 years with a range of about 20 to 80. Patients were allowed to have had prior anti-PD-1, anti-PD-L1 or anti-CTLA-4 therapy, and 40% of the dose-escalation patients had previously received checkpoint inhibitors. Three dose-escalation patients achieved partial responses, one with hepatocellular carcinoma and two with cutaneous melanoma. The purpose of peripheral TCRbeta sequencing was to test whether ivuxolimab changed TCR sequence diversity and led to clonal T-cell expansion. The paper describes the monotherapy dose-escalation part (N of about 47 patients) of the phase I trial of ivuxolimab.

The trial excluded patients who had a history of autoimmune disease or who were on systemic immunosuppression. Peripheral blood for TCR sequencing was drawn from every dose cohort at baseline, at cycle 4 day 1 and at cycle 7 day 1. The samples were taken from a phase I, first-in-human, multicenter, open-label dose-escalation trial of ivuxolimab. Adults with locally advanced or metastatic head and neck squamous cell, hepatocellular, melanoma or renal cell carcinoma were enrolled in the trial. Before TCR sequencing, CD4+ T cells and CD8+ T cells were sorted from peripheral blood as separate populations. To sequence the TCRbeta CDR3 region, genomic DNA was isolated from the sorted cells. The immunoSEQ Assay was used for sequencing of TCRbeta CDR3 regions. Here the immuneACCESS table is served through TCRdb, limited to in-frame sequences with V and J called. Missing clones are a known gap in these copies; in checked studies unresolved V genes cover under half, and the rest lacks a known reason. A total of about 65,000 clones appear in this sample, around 87% of them only once. The ten largest make up 0.38% of the sample.

Details on this clone: Its antigen remains undetermined. It has no much larger one-base neighbor in the sample; base qualities were not kept.

The study at large found these results: In the 0.1-3.0 mg/kg groups, partial responders were among the patients with the lowest normalized peripheral clonal expansion, particularly in CD8+ T cells. After ivuxolimab, expanded clones were on average more numerous among CD8+ T cells than among CD4+ T cells. The antigen specificity of the peripheral T cells that underwent clonal expansion was not determined. At doses of 0.1 to 3.0 mg/kg, clonal expansion of both CD4+ and CD8+ T cells in blood was seen between baseline and week 6. Low levels of normalized T-cell clonal expansion were also seen in some patients who did not respond.

The sequence was collected from an adult with an advanced solid tumor such as melanoma, head and neck, liver or kidney cancer. The sequences come from CD4+ or CD8+ T cells sorted from blood, collected in a trial of the OX40 agonist ivuxolimab.

The sequenced DNA is TGCGCCAGCAGTCGGGGGGCCTTCAATGAGCAGTTCTTC. Translated, it reads CASSRGAFNEQFF. The rearrangement joined TRBV5-1 to TRBJ2-1, and possibly TRBD2, on 7 matching bases. CDR1 is given as SGHRS and CDR2 as YFSETQ, both from the germline V gene. Deletion took 5 bases off V and 6 bases off J, with a span of 12 bases between the germline ends. From the cysteine through the phenylalanine, the CDR3 covers 13 amino acids. The kept DNA is CDR3 alone, 39 bases in frame from the first base.